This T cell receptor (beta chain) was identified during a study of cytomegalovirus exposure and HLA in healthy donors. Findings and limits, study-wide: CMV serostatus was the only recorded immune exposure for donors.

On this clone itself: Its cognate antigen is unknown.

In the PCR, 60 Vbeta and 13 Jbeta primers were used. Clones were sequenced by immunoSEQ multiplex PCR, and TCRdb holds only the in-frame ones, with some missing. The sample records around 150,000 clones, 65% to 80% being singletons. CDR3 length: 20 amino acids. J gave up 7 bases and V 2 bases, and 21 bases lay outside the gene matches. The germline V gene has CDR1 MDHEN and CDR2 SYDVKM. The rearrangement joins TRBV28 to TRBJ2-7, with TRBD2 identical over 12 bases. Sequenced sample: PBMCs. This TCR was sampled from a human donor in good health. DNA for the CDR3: TGTGCCAGCAGTTTAACCCCCTGGCTAGCGGGAGGGGGCCAACTCTGGGAGCAGTACTTC. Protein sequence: CASSLTPWLAGGGQLWEQYF.